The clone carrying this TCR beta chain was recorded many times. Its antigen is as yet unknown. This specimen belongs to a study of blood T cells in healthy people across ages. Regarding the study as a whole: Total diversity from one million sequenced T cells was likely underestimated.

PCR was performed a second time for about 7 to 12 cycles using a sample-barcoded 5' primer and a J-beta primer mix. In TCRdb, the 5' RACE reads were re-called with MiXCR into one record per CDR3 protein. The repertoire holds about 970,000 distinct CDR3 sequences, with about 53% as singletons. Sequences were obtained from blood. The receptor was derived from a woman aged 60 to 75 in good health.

CDR3 in amino acids: CASSQVHNEQFF. The CDR3 DNA reads TGCGCCAGCAGCCAAGTTCACAATGAGCAGTTCTTC. The genes are TRBV4-1 and TRBJ2-1; D unclear. Germline CDR1 MGHRA, CDR2 YSYEKL. The CDR3 extends over 12 amino acids. The V end was cut by 1 base, the J end by 5 bases, with 3 bases between.